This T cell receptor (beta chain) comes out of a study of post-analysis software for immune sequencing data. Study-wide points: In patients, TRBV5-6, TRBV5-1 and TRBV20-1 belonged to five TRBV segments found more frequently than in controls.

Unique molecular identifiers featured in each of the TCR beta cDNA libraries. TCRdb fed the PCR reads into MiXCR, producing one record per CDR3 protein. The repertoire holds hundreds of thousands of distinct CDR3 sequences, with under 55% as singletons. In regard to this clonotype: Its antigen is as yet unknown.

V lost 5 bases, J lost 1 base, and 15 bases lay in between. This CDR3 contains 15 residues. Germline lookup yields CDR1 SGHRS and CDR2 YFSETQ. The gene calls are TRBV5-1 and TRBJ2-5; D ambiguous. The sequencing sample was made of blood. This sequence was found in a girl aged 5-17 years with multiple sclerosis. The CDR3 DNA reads TGCGCCAGCAGTATGATACAAGGCCCCCAAGAGACCCAGTACTTC. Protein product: CASSMIQGPQETQYF. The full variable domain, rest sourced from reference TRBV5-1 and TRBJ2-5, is KAGVTQTPRYLIKTRGQQVTLSCSPISGHRSVSWYQQTPGQGLQFLFEYFSETQRNKGNFPGRFSGRQFSNSRSEMNVSTLELGDSALYLCASSMIQGPQETQYFGPGTRLLVL.